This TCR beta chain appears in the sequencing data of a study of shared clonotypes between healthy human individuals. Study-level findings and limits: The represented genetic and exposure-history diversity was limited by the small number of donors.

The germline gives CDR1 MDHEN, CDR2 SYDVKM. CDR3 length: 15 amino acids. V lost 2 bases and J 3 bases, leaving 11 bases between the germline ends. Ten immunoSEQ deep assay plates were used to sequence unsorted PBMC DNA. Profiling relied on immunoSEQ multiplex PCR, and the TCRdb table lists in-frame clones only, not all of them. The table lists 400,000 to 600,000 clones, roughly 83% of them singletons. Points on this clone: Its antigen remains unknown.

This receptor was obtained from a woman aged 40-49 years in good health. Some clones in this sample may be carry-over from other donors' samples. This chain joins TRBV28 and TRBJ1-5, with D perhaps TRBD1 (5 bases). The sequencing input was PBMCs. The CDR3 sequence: CASSLGAPHNQPQHF. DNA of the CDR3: TGTGCCAGCAGTTTAGGGGCGCCCCACAATCAGCCCCAGCATTTT.